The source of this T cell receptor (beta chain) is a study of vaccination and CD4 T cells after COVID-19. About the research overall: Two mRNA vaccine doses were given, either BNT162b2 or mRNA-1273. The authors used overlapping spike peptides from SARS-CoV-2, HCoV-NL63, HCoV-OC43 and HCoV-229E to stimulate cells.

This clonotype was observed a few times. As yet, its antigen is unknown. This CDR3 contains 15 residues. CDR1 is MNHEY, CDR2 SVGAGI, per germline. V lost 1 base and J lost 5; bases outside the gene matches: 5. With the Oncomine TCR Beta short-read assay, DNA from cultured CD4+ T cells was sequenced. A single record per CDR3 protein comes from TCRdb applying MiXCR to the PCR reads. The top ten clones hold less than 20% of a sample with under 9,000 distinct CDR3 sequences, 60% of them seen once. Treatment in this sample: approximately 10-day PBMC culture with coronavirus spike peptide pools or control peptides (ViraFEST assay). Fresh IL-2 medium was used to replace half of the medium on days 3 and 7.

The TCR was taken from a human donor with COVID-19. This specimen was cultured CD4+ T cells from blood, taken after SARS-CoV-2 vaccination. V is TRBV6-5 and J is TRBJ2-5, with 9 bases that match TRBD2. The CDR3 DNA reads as TGTGCCAGCAGTTACTGGCGGGGGGGCGGCGAGACCCAGTACTTC. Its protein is CASSYWRGGGETQYF.